Below, one T cell receptor beta chain is given with its context. Its recognized antigen is unknown. Per-nucleotide qualities are absent, and no much larger clonotype sits a single base away. The immunoSEQ Assay, a bias-controlled multiplex PCR, was used to amplify TCRbeta CDR3 regions from genomic DNA. In the original analysis: Within the assay, amplification of reference gene primers was used to estimate how many nucleated cells each sample contained. To quantify the absolute abundance of each unique TCRbeta CDR3 rearrangement, sequence reads were collapsed and filtered. For each sample, productive Simpson clonality was calculated by taking the square root of Simpson's diversity index across productive rearrangements. Entries here come from immuneACCESS through TCRdb and include only in-frame sequences with V and J called. Some clones fail to appear in such tables; in the studies checked, an unresolved V gene covers under half of the shortfall, and the cause of the remainder is unknown. The DNA was the basis for D and trimming; V, J and clone size are from that table. The sample yields some 87,000 clones; roughly 80% were counted once. The ten biggest clones cover roughly 10% of the sample.

This specimen comes from a study of blood T cell repertoires in COVID-19 (TCRdb year 2020). As for the study more broadly: Samples from collaborators originated in the United States, Italy and Spain and spanned both the acute and convalescent phases of COVID-19. Where HLA class I and class II types were available, the types were taken from metadata supplied by the sample provider, not from assay-based typing. Samples were obtained from the ongoing ImmuneRACE study (first 160 participants) and from 1,254 subjects provided by 6 global collaborators. The dataset comprised deeply sampled blood TCRbeta repertoires from subjects exposed to, actively infected with, or recovered from COVID-19. Nearly every sample came with metadata listing a de-identified subject ID, COVID-19 status, age in years and sex. A freely available public database, intended as a resource for researchers studying the immune response to SARS-CoV-2, is where the repertoires were released. The prospective study material was composed of cDNA or gDNA derived from T cells, B-cell-depleted T cells, or PBMCs.

The collaborating institutions used their own protocols to collect whole blood in K2EDTA tubes. For TCRbeta analysis, collaborators shipped samples as frozen whole blood, isolated PBMCs, or DNA extracted from either of those sample types. Results the study describes overall, beyond this receptor: The amount of clinical and demographic metadata varied by source and participant and was provided uncurated.

This clonotype was obtained from a woman in her 70s with active or convalescent COVID-19. The sequencing input was peripheral blood.

The CDR3 reads CATSEPTGGDTGELFF. The nucleotides are TGTGCCACCAGTGAACCGACAGGGGGAGACACCGGGGAGCTGTTTTTT. The rearrangement joined TRBV24-1 to TRBJ2-2, and 9 junctional nucleotides match TRBD1. CDR1 and CDR2 (KGHDR, SFDVKD) derive from the germline V gene. Including the terminal cysteine and phenylalanine, the CDR3 comprises 16 residues. Only the CDR3 region is kept as DNA, spanning 48 bases read in frame from base 1. V loses 4 bases at its end and J loses 3 bases; junction bases beyond the gene matches: 5.